The rows below give T cell receptor beta chains drawn from one sample of a study of beta chain features in type 1 diabetes. Here immunoSEQ multiplex PCR was the method, and the copy in TCRdb shows in-frame clones only, minus some. The sample has about 900,000 clones; 15% to 20% are singletons. The sequenced material came from naive CD4+ T cells from blood. Every receptor here comes from a woman aged 18-29 years in good health. The CDR3 runs from the conserved cysteine through the conserved F or W. Size is omitted from some rows. Given values are once, few, many or a class for expanded clones.

>NA|16|TRBV7-2|TRBJ2-3
CASSLASGRVTDTQYF
>once|14|TRBV7-2|TRBJ2-5
CASSFLGGRETQYF
>few|12|TRBV10-3|TRBJ2-7
CAAGLAGAEQYF
>NA|13|TRBV29-1|TRBJ2-3
CSTLGVGTDTQYF
>few|14|TRBV6-1|TRBJ2-7
CASSPGTRGYEQYF
>NA|15|TRBV7-2|TRBJ2-5
CASSSGASEQETQYF
>few|16|TRBV5-1|TRBJ2-7
CASSPPGLAGVYEQYF
>NA|16|TRBV7-9|TRBJ2-1
CASSSIFGRDRVEQFF
>few|15|TRBV19|TRBJ1-4
CASSIARISNEKLFF
>NA|11|TRBV28|TRBJ1-5
CASSIRQPQHF
>few|12|TRBV9|TRBJ1-2
CASYRSGGGYTF
>NA|16|TRBV5-1|TRBJ1-1
CASSLAAAGGGTEAFF
>once|16|TRBV13|TRBJ2-7
CASSLRGSTSSYEQYF
>NA|14|TRBV7-3|TRBJ2-3
CASSLTASTDTQYF
>NA|15|TRBV19|TRBJ2-2
CASTGLAVNTGELFF
>few|12|TRBV7-2|TRBJ2-1
CASSFVRNEQFF
>NA|13|TRBV14|TRBJ2-5
CASSQAGAETQYF
>NA|15|TRBV11-2|TRBJ2-3
CASSLIGASTDTQYF
>NA|14|TRBV5-4|TRBJ2-7
CASSLEMAGDEQYF
>few|12|TRBV12-5|TRBJ2-3
CASGATLDTQYF
>NA|13|TRBV7-9|TRBJ2-5
CASNRGNQETQYF
>few|12|TRBV10-2|TRBJ2-2
CASSGYLGELFF
>few|15|TRBV7-2|TRBJ2-3
CASVRLAGSTDTQYF
>NA|15|TRBV29-1|NA
CSGVTGTASSYEQYF
>few|16|TRBV6-6|TRBJ2-2
CASNPSGRSNTGELFF
>NA|12|TRBV11-3|TRBJ2-3
CASSLEGNTQYF
>few|14|TRBV5-1|TRBJ2-5
CASSSQGGQETQYF
>few|18|TRBV4-1|TRBJ2-3
CASSQGGPRKGVTDTQYF
>NA|12|TRBV7-2|TRBJ2-4
CASSDTGNIQYF
>NA|11|TRBV28|TRBJ2-1
CASSLYNEQFF
>NA|13|TRBV28|TRBJ1-5
CASSYDRALHQHF
>NA|15|TRBV2|TRBJ2-6
CASSEQPSGANVLTF
>NA|14|TRBV29-1|TRBJ2-3
CSVNLAGDTDTQYF
>NA|16|TRBV4-2|TRBJ2-1
CASSQAGGGGPNEQFF
>NA|15|TRBV5-4|TRBJ2-3
CASSLVAASTDTQYF
>few|15|TRBV9|TRBJ1-3
CASSVEGADGNTIYF
>few|14|TRBV28|TRBJ2-5
CASSLAGGAETQYF
>NA|16|TRBV7-9|TRBJ2-3
CASSLGPSVSTDTQYF
>NA|14|TRBV7-2|TRBJ2-2
CASSFDRGTGELFF
>few|12|TRBV6-6|TRBJ1-1
CASSYEGRSAFF
>NA|13|TRBV6-1|TRBJ2-3
CASSDRRADTQYF
>few|15|TRBV5-1|TRBJ2-1
CASSLGTSGRNEQFF
>few|14|TRBV9|TRBJ1-5
CASSLHGTDQPQHF
>NA|17|TRBV10-3|TRBJ2-1
CAISESSIAGGPNEQFF
>few|13|TRBV19|TRBJ2-1
CAPRRLGINEQFF
>NA|13|TRBV19|TRBJ2-7
CASSQGLVYEQYF
>few|14|TRBV5-6|TRBJ2-7
CASSRRQGVYEQYF
>NA|15|TRBV7-9|TRBJ2-5
CASRWEGLPQETQYF
>NA|17|TRBV27|TRBJ2-1
CASSQRIAGGPNNEQFF
>NA|17|TRBV7-9|TRBJ2-1
CASSPGLAGDLDNEQFF
>NA|13|TRBV6-5|TRBJ1-2
CASSPGRSYGYTF
>NA|14|TRBV2|TRBJ2-1
CASRDTSGSGEQFF